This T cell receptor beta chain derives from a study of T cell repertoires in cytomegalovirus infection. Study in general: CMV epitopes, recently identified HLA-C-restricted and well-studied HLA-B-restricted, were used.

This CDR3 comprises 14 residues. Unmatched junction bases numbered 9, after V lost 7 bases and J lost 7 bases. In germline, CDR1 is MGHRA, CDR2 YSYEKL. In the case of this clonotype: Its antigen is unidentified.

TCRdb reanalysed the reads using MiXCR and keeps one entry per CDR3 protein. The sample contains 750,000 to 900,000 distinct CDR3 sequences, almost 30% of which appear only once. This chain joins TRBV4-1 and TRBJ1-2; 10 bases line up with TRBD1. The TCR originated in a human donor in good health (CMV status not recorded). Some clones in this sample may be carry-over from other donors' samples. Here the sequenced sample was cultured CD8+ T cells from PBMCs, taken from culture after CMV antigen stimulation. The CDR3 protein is CASMYRTGGFGYTF. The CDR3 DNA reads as TGCGCCAGCATGTATAGGACAGGGGGATTTGGCTACACCTTC.